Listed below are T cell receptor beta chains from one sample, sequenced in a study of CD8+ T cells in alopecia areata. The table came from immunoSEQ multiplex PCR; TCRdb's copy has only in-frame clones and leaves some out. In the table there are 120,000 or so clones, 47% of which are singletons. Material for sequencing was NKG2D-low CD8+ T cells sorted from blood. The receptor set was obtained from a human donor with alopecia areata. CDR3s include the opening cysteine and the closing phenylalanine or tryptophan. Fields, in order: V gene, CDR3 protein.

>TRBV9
CASSAGPDSSYEQYF
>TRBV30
CAWRSGGGPRAKNIQYF
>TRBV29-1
CSALSGHTYEQYF
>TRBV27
CASSSGLAPNEQYF
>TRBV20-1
CSARFSAEAFF
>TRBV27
CASGANTEAFF
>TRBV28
CASSSPTVGDYGYTF
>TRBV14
CASSRDRGNEQFF
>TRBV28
CASSLTGEDTQYF
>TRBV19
CASINPVDIQYF
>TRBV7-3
CASSLTGGYSYNEQFF
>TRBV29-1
CSVLPSHNEQFF
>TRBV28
CASTGGGDTQYF
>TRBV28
CASRPEPGGRGPYEQYF
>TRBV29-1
CSVEGGGTGELFF
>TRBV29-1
CSVGGQGYSYEQYF
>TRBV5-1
CASSLADYGYTF
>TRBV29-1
CSVTGEIGSNYGYTF
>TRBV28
CARPGGNEQFF
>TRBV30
CAWSDGVQFF
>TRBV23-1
CASSHPLRGNTEAFF
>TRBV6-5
CASSKDIVYEQYF
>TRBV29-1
CSVEDPRVRYEQYF
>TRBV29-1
CSATGAASSGYTF
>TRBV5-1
CASSLVAGELFF
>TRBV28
CASSLRVNYGYTF
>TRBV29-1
CSVEGLAGVGGYNEQFF
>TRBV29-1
CSVESVSGELFF
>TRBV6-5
CASSLANEQFF
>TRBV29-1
CSAFGMNTEAFF
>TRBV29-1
CSVEGFLGEQYF
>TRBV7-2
CASSKSQGFGETQYF
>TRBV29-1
CSVDTGELFF
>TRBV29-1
CSVAGTQNSYEQYF
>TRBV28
CASSLLQFAWEIDQPQHF
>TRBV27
CASRPGVSYNEQFF
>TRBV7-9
CASTSRTAYYTF
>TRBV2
CASRGGETQYF
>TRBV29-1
CSVVQGKTYEQYF
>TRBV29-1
CSVEPPPTLLAGSSTDTQYF
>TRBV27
CASSFGGQETQYF
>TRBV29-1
CSVDVGTGDSYEQYF
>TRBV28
CASTLRGAGGYTF
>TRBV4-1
CASSPGQDSSYEQYF
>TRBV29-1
CSVEPNRGAFF
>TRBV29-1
CSVEWGDSVSYEQYF
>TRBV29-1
CSVEGSAISGANVLTF
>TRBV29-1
CSVEEARLSSYNEQFF
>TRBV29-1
CSVHPEVYGYTF
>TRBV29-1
CSVMDGGEQYF
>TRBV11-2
CASSLGPGDYGYTF
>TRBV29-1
CSVEGGGSSEKLFF
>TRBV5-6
CASSLGGTGANVLTF
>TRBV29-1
CSVEDSPGQQYF
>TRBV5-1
CASSLAPGQETYEQYF
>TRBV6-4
CASSPDSDNSPLHF
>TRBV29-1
CSVEGGNTDTEAFF